Presented here are 6 T cell receptor beta chains from one specimen sequenced in a study of blood T cell repertoires in COVID-19. Sequenced by immunoSEQ multiplex PCR; TCRdb stores in-frame clones only, minus some. This repertoire shows roughly 91,000 clones, less than 90% found once; its top ten account for roughly 2%. The source material was peripheral blood. These receptors were obtained from a man in his sixties or seventies with active or convalescent COVID-19.

The rearrangement links TRBV11-2 to TRBJ2-2, with D unclear. Trimming stripped 5 bases from V and 4 bases from J, with 20 bases between. Per the germline V gene, CDR1 is SGHAT and CDR2 is FQNNGV. The CDR3 spans 17 residues. The CDR3 DNA sequence: TGTGCCAGCAGCCCGCCCCAGTACGCGTCGGGCACCGGGGAGCTGTTTTTT. This sequence encodes CASSPPQYASGTGELFF.

The chain joins TRBV6-5 to TRBJ1-2; 9 bases are a match to TRBD1. CDR3 length equals 14 residues. Germline V lookup: CDR1 MNHEY, CDR2 SVGAGI. The V and J ends lost 8 bases and 4 bases, in that order; junction bases with no gene match: 8. The CDR3 bases are TGTGCCAGCCTCTTACTGGGACAGGGCTATGGCTACACCTTC. It encodes CASLLLGQGYGYTF.

The V and J genes are TRBV7-9 and TRBJ1-1, with D perhaps TRBD1 (6 bases). V lost 1 base and J 5 bases, leaving 17 bases between the germline ends. The CDR3 loop spans 16 amino acids. Germline V gene data show CDR1 as SEHNR and CDR2 as FQNEAQ (reference sequence). The CDR3 nucleotides are TGTGCCAGCAGCTTAGTCCGGACAGTGGCAAAGACTGAAGCTTTCTTT. Its translation: CASSLVRTVAKTEAFF.

The V call is TRBV6-2 or TRBV6-3, the J call TRBJ2-3; 7 bases are shared with TRBD1. This CDR3 comprises 14 residues. Trimming took 6 bases from V and 6 from J; bases not matched to a gene: 9. Germline lookup yields CDR1 MNHEY and CDR2 SVGEGT. The CDR3 region is CASSPTGSVDTQYF. The CDR3 DNA sequence: TGTGCCAGCAGCCCGACAGGGTCCGTGGATACGCAGTATTTT.

This sequence joins TRBV10-3 and TRBJ2-1, with a tentative D call TRBD1 (6 bases). This CDR3 is 13 amino acids long. Per the germline V gene, CDR1 is ENHRY and CDR2 is SYGVKD. Trimming cost V 6 bases and J 5 bases, with 11 bases left between them. The CDR3 DNA sequence: TGTGCCATCAGCCTAACAGGGAACAATGAGCAGTTCTTC. This gives the protein CAISLTGNNEQFF.

This clone appeared a single time. The chain uses TRBV18 and TRBJ1-1, with D possibly being TRBD1 (6 bases). From germline, CDR1 is KGHSH and CDR2 LQKENI. This CDR3 comprises 14 residues. Trimming stripped 6 bases from V and 6 bases from J, with 17 bases between. CDR3 in amino acids: CASSLQGAYSEAFF. The CDR3 nucleotides read TGTGCCAGCTCCTTACAGGGAGCCTACTCTGAAGCTTTCTTT.